Below, 18 T cell receptor beta chains from the same sample are listed, as sequenced in a study of CD8 T cells in ankylosing spondylitis. TCRdb called the 5' RACE reads again in MiXCR, with one record for every CDR3 protein. The sample records under 450,000 distinct CDR3 sequences, roughly 17% being singletons. No antigen is known for these receptors. Whole-study results and caveats: A TCR beta motif of eight or nine highly homologous variants seemed to mark ankylosing spondylitis blood.

Sequencing was performed on blood, either unsorted or a sorted T cell fraction (not recorded which). The source is a male donor with ankylosing spondylitis.

This clonotype was detected a few times. The chain joins TRBV7-2 to TRBJ2-7, with D unresolved. V lost 3 bases and J lost 4, with 16 bases in between. Germline V CDR1 and CDR2: SGHTA, FQGNSA. The CDR3 loop spans 15 amino acids. The CDR3 DNA is TGTGCCAGCAGCTTGGGTGGGCCCGGGCTGTACGAGCAGTACTTC. Translated: CASSLGGPGLYEQYF.

In this sample, this clonotype turned up a few times. This chain joins TRBV5-6 and TRBJ2-5; TRBD1 matches 8 bases. The CDR3 is 12 amino acids. Germline lookup yields CDR1 SGHDT and CDR2 YYEEEE. The J segment lost 9 bases and the V segment lost 1 base, leaving 2 bases of the junction unmatched. The CDR3 DNA sequence: TGTGCCAGCAGCTTGTACAGGGGGGCCCAGTACTTC. Translation: CASSLYRGAQYF.

The genes are TRBV9 and TRBJ2-3; D perhaps matches TRBD2 (6 bases). V was cut by 7 bases and J by 3 bases, with 12 bases left in between. Germline CDR1 reads SGDLS; CDR2 reads YYNGEE. CDR3 length: 13 amino acids. The CDR3 reads CASGAGNTDTQYF. CDR3 nucleotide sequence: TGTGCCAGCGGTGCGGGGAATACAGATACGCAGTATTTT.

This sequence joins TRBV5-1 and TRBJ1-6; TRBD1 matches 11 bases. CDR3 size: 18 residues. Germline V gene data show CDR1 as SGHRS and CDR2 as YFSETQ. J was trimmed by 11 bases and V by 0 bases; bases with no gene match: 13. In DNA, the CDR3 is TGCGCCAGCAGCTTGGGCTCGGCGCCCGGGACAGGGGGTCCACCCCTCCACTTT. Translation: CASSLGSAPGTGGPPLHF.

V usage is TRBV6-1 and J usage is TRBJ2-1; D not certain. The CDR3 is made up of 14 amino acids. Germline loops: CDR1 MNHNS, CDR2 SASEGT. V lost 4 bases, J lost 4 bases, and 11 bases lay in between. The CDR3 region has the DNA TGTGCCAGCAGTGGACCTACAGTATACAATGAGCAGTTCTTC. Amino acids: CASSGPTVYNEQFF.

In its sample, this clonotype was seen many times. The chain uses TRBV15 and TRBJ1-4; TRBD1 is a possible D gene (6 bases). Germline lookup yields CDR1 LNHNV and CDR2 YYDKDF (reference sequence). The CDR3 totals 15 residues. V was trimmed by 5 bases and J by 0 bases, leaving 10 bases between them. DNA of the CDR3: TGTGCCACCAGCCGAGGGGGAGCAACTAATGAAAAACTGTTTTTT. Translated, it gives CATSRGGATNEKLFF.

The V call is TRBV10-3, the J call TRBJ2-3, with TRBD2 identical over 11 bases. The trim removed 6 bases at V and 2 bases at J, leaving 7 bases unmatched. The CDR3 is made up of 16 amino acids. Germline V gives CDR1 ENHRY, CDR2 SYGVKD. Here the CDR3 reads CAIRPLAGASTDTQYF. The CDR3, as DNA: TGTGCCATCAGACCACTAGCGGGGGCCTCCACAGATACGCAGTATTTT.

A few counts support this clonotype. The gene calls are TRBV4-1 and TRBJ1-1; D gene unclear. Trimming took off 2 bases at V and 5 bases at J, with 12 bases between the two ends. The germline CDR1 and CDR2 sequences are MGHRA and YSYEKL. The CDR3 extends over 14 amino acids. The CDR3 spells CASSQSESVTEAFF. DNA of the CDR3: TGCGCCAGCAGCCAAAGTGAAAGCGTAACTGAAGCTTTCTTT.

The chain is built from TRBV27 and TRBJ1-2; D remains unclear. V was pared by 6 bases and J by 7 bases, with 24 bases between. Per germline, CDR1 MNHEY and CDR2 SMNVEV (reference sequence). The CDR3 has 16 amino acids. Written as DNA, the CDR3 is TGTGCCAGCAGGCCCCCCGGCCCCTCGGCTGAGTCTGGCTACACCTTC. Protein sequence: CASRPPGPSAESGYTF.

The CDR3 bases are TGTGCCAGCTCAAATGGACAGGAACAAGAGACCCAGTACTTC. Amino acid sequence: CASSNGQEQETQYF. V gene TRBV18 combines with J gene TRBJ2-5, with TRBD1 identical over 7 bases. CDR3 size: 14 residues. Unmatched junction bases numbered 5, after V lost 5 bases and J lost 2 bases. CDR1 and CDR2 (germline): KGHSH, LQKENI.

This clonotype has just a few counts. The chain is built from TRBV28 and TRBJ1-1; D uncertain. Germline V gene lookup returns CDR1 MDHEN and CDR2 SYDVKM. V was clipped by 9 bases and J by 4 bases, with 18 bases between them. CDR3 size: 14 residues. The DNA for the CDR3 is TGTGCCAGTTTGTTCCCGGGAGCCGCCACTGAAGCTTTCTTT. Residues: CASLFPGAATEAFF.

The DNA for the CDR3 is TGTGCCAGCAGTCCAGGGATGTGGGACACTGAAGCTTTCTTT. It is translated as CASSPGMWDTEAFF. V and J are TRBV12-3 or TRBV12-4 and TRBJ1-1, with D possibly matching TRBD1 (5 bases). V lost 5 bases, J lost 3 bases, and 13 bases lay in between. The CDR3 is made up of 14 amino acids.

This clonotype came up a few times. Here the CDR3 DNA reads TGCGCCAGCAGCTTGCTCACGTCGTGGGCCGCCGACAATGAGCAGTTCTTC. As protein: CASSLLTSWAADNEQFF. This sequence joins TRBV5-1 and TRBJ2-1; D is undetermined. This CDR3 contains 17 residues. Looked up from germline, CDR1 is SGHRS and CDR2 is YFSETQ. V shed 1 base and J shed 5 bases, with 19 bases lying between them.

The CDR3 is CASSLMVLAGGSYEQYF. CDR3 bases: TGCGCCAGCAGCTTAATGGTCCTAGCGGGAGGGTCCTACGAGCAGTACTTC. This chain connects TRBV5-1 to TRBJ2-7; 12 bases are a match to TRBD2. Looked up from germline, CDR1 is SGHRS and CDR2 is YFSETQ. V trimming: 2 bases; J trimming: 1 base; junction bases outside the gene matches: 7. This CDR3 contains 17 residues.

The chain couples TRBV12-3 or TRBV12-4 to TRBJ2-5; D is perhaps TRBD2 (6 bases). This CDR3 is built from 16 residues. V lost 3 bases and J 2 bases, leaving 16 bases between the germline ends. CDR3 sequence: CASSFGVGRLQETQYF. Written as DNA, the CDR3 is TGTGCCAGCAGTTTCGGGGTCGGGAGATTACAAGAGACCCAGTACTTC.

The chain links TRBV3-1 to TRBJ1-1; 8 bases are shared with TRBD1. Germline V gives CDR1 LGHDT, CDR2 YNNKEL (reference sequence). The CDR3 totals 17 residues. The trim removed 1 base at V and 2 bases at J, leaving 9 bases unmatched. CDR3 bases: TGTGCCAGCAGCCAAGCCCAGGCAGGGGGCGGAAACACTGAAGCTTTCTTT. Its protein is CASSQAQAGGGNTEAFF.

V and J are TRBV18 and TRBJ1-2; possibly TRBD1 for D (5 bases). CDR1 and CDR2 (germline): KGHSH, LQKENI. The CDR3 contains 13 residues. V lost 2 bases and J 8 bases, leaving 12 bases between the germline ends. This CDR3 reads CASSPRDGSGYTF. The CDR3 DNA follows: TGTGCCAGCTCACCAAGGGACGGAAGCGGCTACACCTTC.

This clonotype was seen only a few times. The chain recombines TRBV7-2 with TRBJ2-5, with D possibly TRBD2 on 5 matching bases. V was pared by 5 bases and J by 5 bases, with 15 bases between. This CDR3 is built from 14 residues. Per the germline V gene, CDR1 is SGHTA and CDR2 is FQGNSA. In DNA form, the CDR3 reads TGTGCCAGCAGCCTCAGAACTAGTCGGGAGACCCAGTACTTC. This codes for CASSLRTSRETQYF.